The T cell receptor (beta chain) under discussion was sequenced for a study of shared clonotypes between healthy human individuals. TCRdb keeps only in-frame clones here, not all; method: immunoSEQ multiplex PCR. The table shows about 2.4 million clones, with around nine tenths occurring only once. The CDR3 sequence is 15 residues long. Germline V gives CDR1 SEHNR, CDR2 FQNEAQ (reference sequence). With 2 bases removed from V and 5 bases from J, the gap between germline ends came to 15 bases. The receptor was derived from a man between 18 and 35 years old in good health. The chain has TRBV7-9 and TRBJ2-5, with D perhaps matching TRBD2 (5 bases). The sequencing sample was made of naive CD4+ T cells sorted from blood. Specified subset: CD45RA+ positively selected. The CDR3 sequence is CASSLFLSGEETQYF. The CDR3 DNA is TGTGCCAGCAGCTTATTCCTCTCCGGGGAGGAGACCCAGTACTTC.